The sequence of this TCR beta chain was determined in a study of glioma-infiltrating T cells (dated by TCRdb to the mid-2010s). In terms of the full investigation: TCR alpha- and beta-chain repertoires were sequenced from glioma tissue, non-neoplastic brain tissue and matched peripheral blood mononuclear cells. To measure how far tissue and blood T-cell populations diverged, each tissue-infiltrating repertoire was compared against the peripheral blood repertoire of the same patient. The paired cohort was made up of three low-grade glioma patients, fewer than 10 primary glioblastoma patients and three non-glioma patients who contributed non-neoplastic brain tissue. The paper as a whole reports these results and caveats: VJ-independent divergence between tissue and blood was lower than expected in non-neoplastic patients but higher than expected in all gliomas, particularly low-grade gliomas. Tissue and blood shared very few CDR3 sequences, a result attributed to high CDR3 diversity and limited sampling. The group comparisons were based on small numbers of patients: three non-neoplastic, three low-grade glioma and several glioblastoma patients.

The sample holds many counts of this clonotype. This clone's antigen is unknown. No base qualities exist here, and no much larger clone lies one base off it. The iRepertoire nested amplicon-rescue multiplex PCR (arm-PCR) platform was used to amplify TCR alpha and beta CDR3 regions from RNA. The input for one-step reverse transcription and amplification was roughly 95-450 ng of either tissue mRNA or PBMC total RNA. Following bead purification, Illumina adapters were added by a secondary multiplex PCR, and the libraries were gel-purified between 200 and 400 bp. Internal 6-nucleotide barcodes were carried by the libraries and were used for demultiplexing. The libraries were sequenced on an Illumina MiSeq using 2x220 or 2x250 nucleotide paired-end reads. The authors processed their data as follows. Paired reads were merged using FLASH 1.2.11 and were aligned to the GRCh37 human genome using BWA-MEM, after which TRA and TRB reads were extracted. For V and J assignment, an IMGT-derived reference of cassette sequences and CDR3 motifs that included pseudogenes was used. Three-frame translation of reads was performed, and productive CDR3s were defined as those with a C...FGXG motif and no stop codons. Clonotypes were defined as unique combinations of V-J cassette pair and CDR3 amino acid sequence. Hamming distance filtering was applied to reads, with thresholds set by the sequence error rate of each sample in mapped regions. TCRdb reran the public reads through fastp at Q25 and MiXCR, keeping productive beta chains. All rows with the same CDR3 protein become a single entry with the most common DNA and genes. TCRdb, rather than the study authors, made the V and J calls. For this sample the table gives fewer than 250,000 distinct CDR3 sequences, of which 30% to 40% were detected only once. The top ten constitute 20% to 25% of the sample.

From the cysteine through the phenylalanine, the CDR3 covers 12 amino acids. Only CDR3 DNA is held: 36 bases, read in frame from base 1. Trimming takes 8 bases from V and 4 bases from J, and the germline ends sit 11 bases apart. As encoded in the germline V gene, CDR1 is MDHEN while CDR2 is SYDVKM. Sequences were obtained from glioma tissue, nonneoplastic brain tissue, or PBMCs (not recorded which). In this chain, TRBV28 is recombined with TRBJ1-2, with the D gene too uncertain to name. This receptor was obtained from a human donor with low-grade glioma or glioblastoma, undergoing nonglioma brain surgery, or in good health (not recorded which). The nucleotide sequence is TGTGCCAGCGGCAGCTCCCTCTATGGCTACACCTTC. Translated, this gives CASGSSLYGYTF.